This entry concerns a single TCR beta chain. Profiling relied on immunoSEQ multiplex PCR, and the TCRdb table lists in-frame clones only, not all of them. The sample holds about 300,000 clones, 86% seen once. This record comes from a study of blood T cell repertoires in COVID-19. Study in general: Samples taken during acute and convalescent COVID-19 were collected in the United States, Italy and Spain. T cells, B-cell-depleted T cells, or PBMCs provided the cDNA or gDNA that served as material.

Those enrolled, adults aged roughly 18 to 89 years, came from around 25 US areas. Input material: PBMCs or T cells enriched from blood (not recorded which). This clonotype was sampled from a man aged 25-45 years who had recovered from COVID-19.

CDR3 sequence (DNA): TGTGCCACCAGTGATTTGACGCGGACTAGCGGGCTTAGCACAGATACGCAGTATTTT. Residues: CATSDLTRTSGLSTDTQYF. The chain recombines TRBV24-1 with TRBJ2-3; 11 bases map to TRBD2. With V trimmed by 0 bases and J by 0 bases, 7 bases remained unmatched. CDR1 is KGHDR and CDR2 is SFDVKD in the germline V gene. The CDR3 runs 19 residues.